One sample yielded the 15 T cell receptor beta chains listed below, sequenced in a study of blood T cell repertoires in COVID-19. Only in-frame clones appear in the TCRdb table, and some are missing; sequencing was by immunoSEQ multiplex PCR. In the table there are some 320,000 clones, roughly nine tenths of which are singletons. The sequenced sample was PBMCs or T cells enriched from blood (not recorded which). These receptors were obtained from a woman aged 25 to 39 who had been exposed to COVID-19.

Here the CDR3 reads CASSPWGSGGPGAYNEQFF. CDR3 bases: TGTGCCAGCAGTCCTTGGGGTAGCGGGGGGCCGGGGGCCTACAATGAGCAGTTCTTC. The chain employs TRBV5-4 and TRBJ2-1, with TRBD2 matching 10 bases. The CDR3 is 19 residues long. Germline V gene sequence: CDR1 SGHNT, CDR2 YYREEE (reference sequence). V was pared by 5 bases and J by 2 bases, with 16 bases of the junction left unmatched.

The rearrangement links TRBV4-3 to TRBJ2-7; D is perhaps TRBD2 (7 bases). The CDR3 consists of 18 residues. Germline lookup yields CDR1 LGHNA and CDR2 YSLEER. Trimming left V 0 bases short and J 4 bases short, with 22 bases between. CDR3 nucleotides: TGCGCCAGCAGCCAAGATCTGAGGCGGGGGCCATACTTTTACGAGCAGTACTTC. It encodes CASSQDLRRGPYFYEQYF.

The V and J genes are TRBV19 and TRBJ2-5, with D perhaps matching TRBD1 (5 bases). There are 13 residues in the CDR3. V was pared by 2 bases and J by 3 bases, with 7 bases between. The V gene's germline CDR1 is LNHDA and CDR2 SQIVND (reference sequence). As DNA, the CDR3 is TGTGCCAGTAGTATAACCAGGGAAGAGACCCAGTACTTC. This translates into CASSITREETQYF.

This sequence joins TRBV5-1 and TRBJ2-5; 8 bases align to TRBD1. CDR1 SGHRS and CDR2 YFSETQ come from the germline V gene. The CDR3 is 15 residues long. The V gene end was trimmed by 2 bases and the J gene end by 4 bases; junction bases not matched to a gene: 7. The CDR3: CASSLQGGPRETQYF. The DNA for the CDR3 is TGCGCCAGCAGCTTACAGGGGGGTCCAAGAGAGACCCAGTACTTC.

This sequence joins TRBV29-1 and TRBJ1-3; possibly TRBD1 for D (6 bases). CDR1 and CDR2 (germline): SQVTM, ANQGSEA. The CDR3 covers 13 residues. Trimming removed 6 bases from V and 0 bases from J, with 9 bases in between. CDR3 nucleotides: TGCAGCGTGAAACAGGGCTCTGGAAACACCATATATTTT. Encoded protein: CSVKQGSGNTIYF.

This CDR3 is CASSRDYRTGRSLGNTIYF. The CDR3 DNA reads TGCGCCAGCAGCCGAGATTATAGGACAGGAAGAAGTCTGGGAAACACCATATATTTT. V gene TRBV4-1 combines with J gene TRBJ1-3; 7 nucleotides agree with TRBD1. Germline CDR1 reads MGHRA; CDR2 reads YSYEKL. V shed 4 bases and J 4 bases; nucleotides not matched to a gene: 19. The CDR3 covers 19 residues.

The J gene is TRBJ2-3, the V gene TRBV2, with TRBD1 matching over 9 bases. Germline assignment: CDR1 SNHLY and CDR2 FYNNEI. J lost 6 bases, V lost 6 bases, and 7 bases had no gene match. The CDR3 spans 14 residues. The CDR3 is CASSAGTGYDTQYF. Here the CDR3 DNA reads TGTGCCAGCAGCGCCGGGACAGGGTACGATACGCAGTATTTT.

This sequence joins TRBV9 and TRBJ2-7; 7 bases agree with TRBD2. In germline, CDR1 is SGDLS, CDR2 YYNGEE. The V and J ends lost 4 bases and 0 bases, in that order; junction bases with no gene match: 7. The CDR3 is 15 amino acids. The CDR3 sequence is CASSPGGLGSYEQYF. Here the CDR3 DNA reads TGTGCCAGCAGCCCGGGGGGATTGGGCTCCTACGAGCAGTACTTC.

The V gene is TRBV7-2, the J gene TRBJ2-1; 7 bases are a match to TRBD1. The CDR3 loop spans 13 amino acids. The trim removed 8 bases at V and 6 bases at J, leaving 7 bases unmatched. CDR1 is SGHTA, CDR2 FQGNSA, per germline. CDR3 amino acids: CASRQGMGNEQFF. The CDR3 DNA reads as TGTGCCAGCCGACAGGGTATGGGCAATGAGCAGTTCTTC.

The genes are TRBV20-1 and TRBJ2-7; D perhaps matches TRBD1 (5 bases). V was cut by 0 bases and J by 7 bases, with 7 bases left in between. CDR1 DFQATT and CDR2 SNEGSKA come from the germline V gene (reference sequence). This CDR3 has 11 amino acids. The CDR3 loop reads CSARDGAEQYF. For the CDR3, the DNA is TGCAGTGCTAGAGATGGGGCGGAGCAGTACTTC.

This clone has just one count. V gene TRBV6-2 or TRBV6-3 combines with J gene TRBJ1-1; the D gene is possibly TRBD1 (5 bases). Germline loops: CDR1 MNHEY, CDR2 SVGEGT. Deletions cut 2 bases from V and 10 bases from J, with 8 bases between. The length of the CDR3 is 11 residues. CDR3 sequence: CASSYMGGAFF. In DNA, the CDR3 is TGTGCCAGCAGTTACATGGGGGGAGCTTTCTTT.

This chain joins TRBV5-1 and TRBJ1-4; the D gene is possibly TRBD1 (5 bases). Between the trimmed V and J ends, which lost 0 bases and 4 bases, there was a span of 10 bases. From germline, CDR1 is SGHRS and CDR2 YFSETQ. The CDR3 totals 15 residues. The CDR3 nucleotides read TGCGCCAGCAGCTTGGCCCGGCAGGGTAATGAAAAACTGTTTTTT. Translated, it gives CASSLARQGNEKLFF. Variable domain in full (rest from reference TRBV5-1 and TRBJ1-4): KAGVTQTPRYLIKTRGQQVTLSCSPISGHRSVSWYQQTPGQGLQFLFEYFSETQRNKGNFPGRFSGRQFSNSRSEMNVSTLELGDSALYLCASSLARQGNEKLFFGSGTQLSVL.

The chain joins TRBV4-1 to TRBJ2-2, with TRBD1 matching 9 bases. The trim removed 5 bases at V and 7 bases at J, leaving 8 bases unmatched. Germline CDR1 and CDR2: MGHRA and YSYEKL. The CDR3 extends over 15 amino acids. The CDR3, as DNA: TGCGCCAGCAGCACACAGGGGGCGCGAGACGGGGAGCTGTTTTTT. This gives the protein CASSTQGARDGELFF.

The chain uses TRBV27 and TRBJ2-7; 8 nucleotides match TRBD1. The CDR3 sequence is 14 residues long. J gave up 7 bases and V 5 bases, and 10 bases lay outside the gene matches. Germline CDR1 reads MNHEY; CDR2 reads SMNVEV (reference sequence). The CDR3 is CASSTGTGPWEQYF. For the CDR3, the DNA is TGTGCCAGCAGTACCGGGACAGGCCCATGGGAGCAGTACTTC.

The rearrangement links TRBV20-1 to TRBJ2-7; the D is unclear. CDR1 and CDR2 from the germline V gene are DFQATT and SNEGSKA (reference sequence). This CDR3 comprises 13 residues. Deletions cut 3 bases from V and 5 bases from J, with 14 bases between. The DNA for the CDR3 is TGCAGTGCTAGTCTCTCTACTCACCACGAGCAGTACTTC. Residues: CSASLSTHHEQYF.